The present TCR beta chain was sequenced within a study of cytomegalovirus exposure and HLA in healthy donors. Study-wide points: The authors later found HLA-associated TCR beta chains more clonally expanded than equally common others.

Both 60 Vbeta primers and 13 Jbeta primers went into the PCR. Profiled with immunoSEQ multiplex PCR; TCRdb holds only in-frame clones, not every one. Of some 150,000 clones in the sample, about 80% were seen once. V gave up 0 bases and J gave up 1 base, with 18 bases separating them. The CDR3 contains 18 residues. Germline V gene sequence: CDR1 SNHLY, CDR2 FYNNEI. For this clone: The antigen is not known.

V usage is TRBV2 and J usage is TRBJ1-1; D may be TRBD1 (6 bases). The TCR was taken from a middle-aged man in good health and CMV-seronegative. Input material: PBMCs. DNA of the CDR3: TGTGCCAGCAGTGAAGCACTCGTGGGGGGAGGGGGGAACACTGAAGCTTTCTTT. It codes for CASSEALVGGGGNTEAFF.